This T cell receptor beta chain comes out of a study of shared clonotypes between healthy human individuals. The CDR3 extends over 14 amino acids. Deletions cut 5 bases from V and 4 bases from J, with 12 bases between. Germline V CDR1 and CDR2: MNHEY, SVGAGI. The method was immunoSEQ multiplex PCR; TCRdb's version includes in-frame clones alone and lacks a portion of them. The sample has under 2.5 million clones, about 90% seen once. The chain joins TRBV6-5 to TRBJ1-3; the D is unclear. The sample taken for sequencing was naive CD4+ T cells from PBMCs. Noted subset: CD45RA+ positively selected. This TCR derives from a man younger than 30 in good health. Some clones in this sample may be carry-over from other donors' samples. This chain's CDR3 is CASSEPPAGNTIYF. The DNA for the CDR3 is TGTGCCAGCAGTGAACCCCCAGCAGGAAACACCATATATTTT.